These T cell receptor beta chains were read from a single sample in a study of regulatory T cells in long-lasting Graves disease. Via MiXCR, TCRdb re-called the multiplex PCR reads, giving one row per CDR3 protein. The sample contains about 530,000 distinct CDR3 sequences, around 15% of which appear only once. In addition, the sample was reused for a study of T cells in Graves' hyperthyroidism and ophthalmopathy.

This specimen consisted of peripheral blood mononuclear cells (PBMCs), obtained at new diagnosis, from a patient treated with antithyroid drugs. The receptors here all came from a woman aged 35-60 years with Graves disease. Both conserved end residues are part of each CDR3. A D gene is named only where the DNA matches it firmly. A clone size is listed for some rows: how often the clone was seen (once, few, many), or a class if it is expanded.

size	D	V	J	DNA	CDR3
many	.	TRBV18	TRBJ2-7	TGTGCCAGCTCACGTCGAGGGACCGAGCAGTACTTC	CASSRRGTEQYF
many	.	TRBV10-3	TRBJ1-1	TGTGCCATCAGTTCTACACAGGGAGGCACTGAAGCTTTCTTT	CAISSTQGGTEAFF
.	.	TRBV9	TRBJ1-6	TGTGCCAGCAGCCCCTACCAGGGTGGGGGTGTACCCCTCCACTTT	CASSPYQGGGVPLHF
few	.	TRBV5-4	TRBJ2-3	TGTGCCAGCAGCTCATATTACAGGAACCCAGATACGCAGTATTTT	CASSSYYRNPDTQYF
many	.	TRBV4-1	TRBJ2-5	TGTGCCAGCAGCCAAGCGCAGAGAGCAGAGAAAGAGACCCAGTACTTC	CASSQAQRAEKETQYF
many	.	TRBV19	TRBJ1-4	TGTGCCAGTAGCGAAGCAACTAATGAAAAACTGTTTTTT	CASSEATNEKLFF
many	.	TRBV2	TRBJ2-7	TGTGCCAGCAGGTCTGCGGGACAATCCTACGAGCAGTACTTC	CASRSAGQSYEQYF
many	.	TRBV6-2/TRBV6-3	TRBJ1-6	TGTGCCAGCAGTGAGGACCGGGCCGACTCTAATTCACCCCTCCACTTT	CASSEDRADSNSPLHF
few	TRBD1	TRBV9	TRBJ1-2	TGTGCCAGCAGCCTCCACCCCGGGACAGATGTGGGCTACACCTTC	CASSLHPGTDVGYTF
.	.	TRBV6-1	TRBJ2-4	TGTGCCAGCAGTGTCGGGGGCGGCTACTCCAAAAACATTCAGTACTTC	CASSVGGGYSKNIQYF
.	TRBD1	TRBV20-1	TRBJ1-1	TGCAGTGCTAGTCCGGGGACAGACACTGAAGCTTTCTTT	CSASPGTDTEAFF
few	TRBD1	TRBV20-1	TRBJ1-5	TGCAGTGCTAGCCTCCAGACAGGGGGCTGGAATCAGCCCCAGCATTTT	CSASLQTGGWNQPQHF
.	.	TRBV6-1	TRBJ2-7	TGTGCCAGCAGCCGGGACATTCTACTACGGGAGCAGTACTTC	CASSRDILLREQYF
many	TRBD2	TRBV20-1	TRBJ2-3	TGCAGTGCTAGAAGGGCTAGCGGGGGCGTCACAGATACGCAGTATTTT	CSARRASGGVTDTQYF
few	.	TRBV12-3/TRBV12-4	TRBJ1-1	TGTGCCAGCAGTCCCCCGTTAGGGAACACTGAAGCTTTCTTT	CASSPPLGNTEAFF
many	.	TRBV10-3	TRBJ1-5	TGTGCCACCGGAAGCGGGGTAGGGGGCAATCAGCCCCAGCATTTT	CATGSGVGGNQPQHF
many	TRBD2	TRBV6-1	TRBJ2-5	TGTGCCAGCAGTGATGTCAGCGGGGGGCTGTGGGAGACCCAGTACTTC	CASSDVSGGLWETQYF
many	.	TRBV11-2	TRBJ2-5	TGTGCCAGCAGCTTAACCCCTGGCAACCAAGAGACCCAGTACTTC	CASSLTPGNQETQYF
.	TRBD2	TRBV6-2/TRBV6-3	TRBJ2-3	TGTGCCAGCAGTTACTCTTTGGGAGGGGGCACAGATACGCAGTATTTT	CASSYSLGGGTDTQYF
many	TRBD1	TRBV12-3/TRBV12-4	TRBJ1-1	TGTGCCAGCAATTCCTGGGGGGCAGGGGGCCAAACTGAAGCTTTCTTT	CASNSWGAGGQTEAFF
many	.	TRBV29-1	TRBJ2-6	TGCAGCGCTTCCGTTGGAAGTGGGAATTCTGGGGCCAACGTCCTGACTTTC	CSASVGSGNSGANVLTF
many	TRBD1	TRBV6-1	TRBJ2-1	TGTGCCAGCAGGGGAGACAGGGCTAATTACAATGAGCAGTTCTTC	CASRGDRANYNEQFF
many	.	TRBV28	TRBJ1-4	TGTGCCAGCAGTTTAATGTGGGGGGGTGATGAAAAACTGTTTTTT	CASSLMWGGDEKLFF
few	TRBD2	TRBV4-2	TRBJ2-7	TGTGCCAGCAGCCAAGCGATAGCGGGGGGATACGAGCAGTACTTC	CASSQAIAGGYEQYF
few	.	TRBV19	TRBJ1-1	TGTGCCAGTAGACAATACGGGGCCACTGAAGCTTTCTTT	CASRQYGATEAFF
many	TRBD1	TRBV5-1	TRBJ2-3	TGCGCCAGCAGCTTGGCGCGGACAGGGCGGGCGGATACGCAGTATTTT	CASSLARTGRADTQYF
many	.	TRBV11-2	TRBJ2-7	TGTGCCAGCAGCTTAAGGCAGGGCTCCTACGAGCAGTACTTC	CASSLRQGSYEQYF
.	.	TRBV12-5	TRBJ1-1	TGTGCTAGTGGTTTGGTAACTCAAGGGACAAGGAACACTGAAGCTTCCTTT	CASGLVTQGTRNTEASF
few	TRBD1	TRBV7-2	TRBJ1-2	TGTGCCAGCAGCTCTACCGGGACAGGGGGTAGTGGCTACACCTTC	CASSSTGTGGSGYTF